The 29 T cell receptor beta chains reported below all come from one sample, sequenced in a study of spatial heterogeneity in lung cancer. TCRdb reprocessed the 5' RACE reads via MiXCR and lists one record per CDR3 protein. This table has around 89,000 distinct CDR3 sequences, around 12% appearing once. The time point denotes: sample taken at primary tumor resection. The source material was PBMCs, sampled at surgery. Every receptor here comes from a male donor with early-stage non-small cell lung cancer.

The gene calls are TRBV11-2 and TRBJ2-1, with D unresolved. There are 11 residues in the CDR3. Trimming pared 4 bases from V and 8 bases from J, leaving 6 bases between. Germline V gene data show CDR1 as SGHAT and CDR2 as FQNNGV. CDR3 protein: CASSSAYEQFF. CDR3 nucleotides: TGTGCCAGCAGCTCAGCCTATGAGCAGTTCTTC.

In this sample, this clonotype turned up a few times. This chain uses TRBV7-9 with TRBJ1-4; D ambiguous. There are 11 residues in the CDR3. Germline CDR1 SEHNR, CDR2 FQNEAQ (reference sequence). Trimming cost V 4 bases and J 8 bases, with 5 bases left between them. The CDR3 nucleotides read TGTGCCAGCAGCTCCCGGGAAAAACTGTTTTTT. It yields the protein CASSSREKLFF.

Ten or more counts support this clonotype. CDR3 protein: CASSHRRNYGYTF. As DNA, the CDR3 is TGTGCCAGCAGCCACAGAAGAAACTATGGCTACACCTTC. This chain links TRBV7-2 with TRBJ1-2; D call uncertain. This CDR3 is 13 amino acids long. In germline, CDR1 is SGHTA, CDR2 FQGNSA. Between the trimmed V and J ends, which lost 5 bases and 2 bases, there was a span of 9 bases.

The sample holds a few counts of this clonotype. This chain connects TRBV7-9 to TRBJ2-3, with D perhaps matching TRBD2 (5 bases). V gave up 5 bases and J gave up 1 base, with 16 bases separating them. The CDR3 is 16 amino acids. Germline CDR1 SEHNR, CDR2 FQNEAQ (reference sequence). Here the CDR3 reads CASSPSLVSGTDTQYF. CDR3 bases: TGTGCCAGCAGCCCCTCCTTGGTTAGCGGCACAGATACGCAGTATTTT.

This clonotype was found a few times. The rearrangement joins TRBV6-2 or TRBV6-3 to TRBJ2-7; D is ambiguous. This CDR3 spans 13 amino acids. CDR1 and CDR2 from the germline V gene are MNHEY and SVGEGT. V lost 5 bases, J lost 4 bases, and 12 bases lay in between. The DNA of the CDR3 is TGTGCCAGCAGTCTACCCGACCCATACGAGCAGTACTTC. The encoded protein is CASSLPDPYEQYF.

This clonotype was detected many times. CDR3: CASSVGRQLQETQYF. The DNA of the CDR3 is TGTGCCAGCAGCGTGGGTAGGCAGCTACAAGAGACCCAGTACTTC. The chain combines TRBV9 with TRBJ2-5; D gene unclear. Per the germline V gene, CDR1 is SGDLS and CDR2 is YYNGEE. With 2 bases removed from V and 2 bases from J, the gap between germline ends came to 13 bases. This CDR3 is built from 15 residues. Based on the CDR3 plus reference TRBV9 and TRBJ2-5, the full variable domain is DSGVTQTPKHLITATGQRVTLRCSPRSGDLSVYWYQQSLDQGLQFLIQYYNGEERAKGNILERFSAQQFPDLHSELNLSSLELGDSALYFCASSVGRQLQETQYFGPGTRLLVL.

In this sample, this clonotype turned up many times. This sequence joins TRBV29-1 and TRBJ1-2, with TRBD1 identical over 7 bases. The CDR3 runs 13 residues. Germline CDR1 reads SQVTM; CDR2 reads ANQGSEA. V dropped 1 base and J dropped 4; count of bases not matched to a gene: 3. CDR3 in amino acids: CSVEAGQSYGYTF. The CDR3 region has the DNA TGCAGCGTTGAAGCGGGACAGAGCTATGGCTACACCTTC.

This clonotype was detected only a few times. The chain employs TRBV10-3 and TRBJ2-5; D gene unclear. This CDR3 is built from 12 residues. CDR1 is ENHRY and CDR2 is SYGVKD in the germline V gene. V gave up 4 bases and J gave up 2 bases, with 5 bases separating them. The CDR3 is CAISGPQETQYF. In DNA, the CDR3 is TGTGCCATCAGTGGCCCTCAAGAGACCCAGTACTTC.

This clonotype was detected many times. CDR3: CASSQDTYSSYEQYF. Written as DNA, the CDR3 is TGTGCCAGCAGCCAAGATACGTACAGCTCCTACGAGCAGTACTTC. The V call is TRBV3-1, the J call TRBJ2-7; no clear D gene. Trimming took off 0 bases at V and 0 bases at J, with 9 bases between the two ends. Germline CDR1 reads LGHDT; CDR2 reads YNNKEL (reference sequence). The length of the CDR3 is 15 residues.

This clonotype appeared many times. CDR3 sequence: CASSLSETQYF. CDR3 bases: TGCGCCAGCAGTTTATCAGAGACCCAGTACTTC. This chain links TRBV5-1 with TRBJ2-5; D is unclear. The ends were cut back, 5 bases at V and 4 bases at J, with 6 bases in the middle. This CDR3 spans 11 amino acids. CDR1 is SGHRS and CDR2 is YFSETQ in the germline V gene.

In its sample, this clonotype was seen a few times. V usage is TRBV20-1 and J usage is TRBJ1-5; TRBD1 matches at 7 bases. After removal of 4 bases from V and 0 bases from J, the junction contained 6 bases not matched to a gene. Germline V gives CDR1 DFQATT, CDR2 SNEGSKA (reference sequence). The CDR3 spans 15 residues. CDR3 sequence: CSATLGTVSNQPQHF. The DNA for the CDR3 is TGCAGTGCTACCCTGGGGACAGTTAGCAATCAGCCCCAGCATTTT.

The chain employs TRBV28 and TRBJ1-4, with D unresolved. Deletions cut 2 bases from V and 1 base from J, with 8 bases between. This CDR3 is built from 15 residues. Germline CDR1 reads MDHEN; CDR2 reads SYDVKM. The CDR3 is CASSLGGKTNEKLFF. The DNA of the CDR3 is TGTGCCAGCAGTTTAGGCGGGAAAACTAATGAAAAACTGTTTTTT.

The V and J genes are TRBV29-1 and TRBJ2-7, with TRBD2 matching over 12 bases. This CDR3 contains 16 residues. The trim removed 3 bases at V and 3 bases at J, leaving 9 bases unmatched. The V gene's germline CDR1 is SQVTM and CDR2 ANQGSEA. This CDR3 is CSVDLMTSGRGYEQYF. Written as DNA, the CDR3 is TGCAGCGTTGACCTAATGACTAGCGGGAGAGGCTACGAGCAGTACTTC.

The chain combines TRBV28 with TRBJ1-5; maybe TRBD1 (5 bases). Trimming pared 7 bases from V and 7 bases from J, leaving 17 bases between. Per germline, CDR1 MDHEN and CDR2 SYDVKM. The CDR3 has 14 amino acids. Here the CDR3 reads CASTAAGRGQPQHF. CDR3 bases: TGTGCCAGCACTGCTGCAGGGAGAGGGCAGCCCCAGCATTTT.

A few counts support this clonotype. The chain has TRBV7-9 and TRBJ1-5, with a weak D call TRBD1 (5 bases). V was clipped by 2 bases and J by 8 bases, with 10 bases between them. This CDR3 comprises 13 residues. The V gene's germline CDR1 is SEHNR and CDR2 FQNEAQ (reference sequence). The CDR3 bases are TGTGCCAGCAGCTTACGGACGGGGGAGCCCCAGCATTTT. This codes for CASSLRTGEPQHF.

This clonotype was seen a handful of times. This CDR3 reads CASRGTASNQPQHF. CDR3 sequence (DNA): TGTGCCAGCAGGGGGACAGCTAGCAATCAGCCCCAGCATTTT. The chain employs TRBV2 and TRBJ1-5; 7 bases are a match to TRBD1. This CDR3 has 14 amino acids. Trimming at V came to 6 bases and at J to 0 bases, leaving 2 bases not matched to a gene. The germline gives CDR1 SNHLY, CDR2 FYNNEI.

The J gene is TRBJ1-1, the V gene TRBV29-1, with 7 bases fitting TRBD1. This CDR3 region has 14 residues. CDR1 is SQVTM and CDR2 is ANQGSEA in the germline V gene. Losses at the gene ends were 5 bases for V and 4 bases for J; bases not matched to a gene: 10. Written as DNA, the CDR3 is TGCAGCGTTACTATGGGGCCAGGGGGCACTGAAGCTTTCTTT. Protein product: CSVTMGPGGTEAFF.

This clonotype was seen a few times. The chain couples TRBV27 to TRBJ2-3; TRBD2 is a possible D gene (6 bases). The CDR3 contains 15 residues. Germline V gives CDR1 MNHEY, CDR2 SMNVEV (reference sequence). Trimming took 0 bases from V and 2 from J, leaving 9 bases between them. CDR3 DNA sequence: TGTGCCAGCAGTTTATCCGGACTAAACACAGATACGCAGTATTTT. It specifies CASSLSGLNTDTQYF.

This chain links TRBV20-1 with TRBJ2-3, with TRBD2 matching over 8 bases. CDR3 size: 14 residues. V shed 4 bases and J 1 base; nucleotides not matched to a gene: 4. The germline V gene encodes CDR1 DFQATT and CDR2 SNEGSKA (reference sequence). This chain's CDR3 is CSAKVAGRTDTQYF. CDR3 nucleotides: TGCAGTGCTAAAGTAGCGGGGCGCACAGATACGCAGTATTTT.

The V gene is TRBV9, the J gene TRBJ2-2; D gene uncertain. Germline CDR1 SGDLS, CDR2 YYNGEE. CDR3 length equals 11 residues. Trimming stripped 2 bases from V and 6 bases from J, with 2 bases between. This chain's CDR3 is CASSVPGELFF. In DNA, the CDR3 is TGTGCCAGCAGCGTTCCCGGGGAGCTGTTTTTT.

This clonotype turned up a few times. The rearrangement uses TRBV25-1 and TRBJ2-2; the match to TRBD1 covers 7 bases. The germline gives CDR1 MGHDK, CDR2 SYGVNS. The J segment lost 0 bases and the V segment lost 3 bases, leaving 16 bases of the junction unmatched. The CDR3 totals 20 residues. The DNA for the CDR3 is TGTGCCAGCAGTGATAGGGGGCGGCAGCACCTTGACGCGAACACCGGGGAGCTGTTTTTT. It yields the protein CASSDRGRQHLDANTGELFF.

The chain has TRBV7-9 and TRBJ1-1; D is ambiguous. The CDR3 runs to 11 residues. Trimming stripped 5 bases from V and 10 bases from J, with 11 bases between. Germline V gives CDR1 SEHNR, CDR2 FQNEAQ (reference sequence). CDR3 in amino acids: CASSRAYIAFF. The CDR3 nucleotides are TGTGCCAGCAGCCGCGCCTACATAGCTTTCTTT.

This clonotype turned up a few times. The V gene is TRBV20-1, the J gene TRBJ1-4, with 8 bases matching TRBD1. Germline V gene sequence: CDR1 DFQATT, CDR2 SNEGSKA (reference sequence). This CDR3 spans 15 amino acids. V was clipped by 6 bases and J by 4 bases; unmatched bases: 10. In DNA form, the CDR3 reads TGCAGTGCCGAGATTGGGGGACAGGTTAATGAAAAACTGTTTTTT. It translates to CSAEIGGQVNEKLFF.

This sequence joins TRBV2 and TRBJ2-4, with D possibly TRBD2 on 6 matching bases. Trimming took 4 bases from V and 13 from J, leaving 11 bases between them. The germline CDR1 and CDR2 sequences are SNHLY and FYNNEI. The CDR3 loop spans 11 amino acids. The CDR3 DNA follows: TGTGCCAGCAGTGCCCGGGACTCCCAGTACTTC. This codes for CASSARDSQYF.

This clonotype occurred many times. This chain links TRBV6-4 with TRBJ2-3; 10 bases are a match to TRBD2. With V trimmed by 4 bases and J by 6 bases, 7 bases remained unmatched. The germline CDR1 and CDR2 sequences are MRHNA and SNTAGT. This CDR3 is 15 amino acids long. CDR3 loop: CASSGTSGQVDTQYF. The CDR3 DNA reads TGTGCCAGCAGTGGGACTAGCGGTCAGGTGGATACGCAGTATTTT.

The chain links TRBV6-5 to TRBJ1-3; D not certain. V lost 4 bases and J 0 bases, leaving 13 bases between the germline ends. The CDR3 totals 16 residues. CDR1 and CDR2 from the germline V gene are MNHEY and SVGAGI. In nucleotides, the CDR3 is TGTGCCAGCAGTTCCCGTGTCGGTAGCTCTGGAAACACCATATATTTT. Protein: CASSSRVGSSGNTIYF.

The chain couples TRBV6-5 to TRBJ2-2; D is ambiguous. Trimming took 6 bases from V and 0 from J, leaving 5 bases between them. The CDR3 has 13 residues. The germline V gene has CDR1 MNHEY and CDR2 SVGAGI. CDR3 sequence: CASRLPNTGELFF. CDR3 nucleotide sequence: TGTGCCAGCAGGCTTCCGAACACCGGGGAGCTGTTTTTT.

This clonotype was counted many times. The genes are TRBV11-3 and TRBJ1-1; 7 bases match TRBD1. From germline, CDR1 is SGHNT and CDR2 YENEEA. This CDR3 contains 13 residues. Trimming at V came to 5 bases and at J to 2 bases, leaving 2 bases not matched to a gene. This chain's CDR3 is CASSHRGNTEAFF. The CDR3, as DNA: TGTGCCAGCAGCCACAGGGGAAACACTGAAGCTTTCTTT.

V and J are TRBV30 and TRBJ1-4; D not certain. The CDR3 runs to 14 residues. In germline, CDR1 is GTSNPN, CDR2 SVGIG (reference sequence). V dropped 2 bases and J dropped 8 bases, with 15 bases sitting between them. CDR3 sequence reads: CAWSPDTFGEKLFF. The CDR3 bases are TGTGCCTGGAGTCCGGATACCTTTGGGGAAAAACTGTTTTTT.